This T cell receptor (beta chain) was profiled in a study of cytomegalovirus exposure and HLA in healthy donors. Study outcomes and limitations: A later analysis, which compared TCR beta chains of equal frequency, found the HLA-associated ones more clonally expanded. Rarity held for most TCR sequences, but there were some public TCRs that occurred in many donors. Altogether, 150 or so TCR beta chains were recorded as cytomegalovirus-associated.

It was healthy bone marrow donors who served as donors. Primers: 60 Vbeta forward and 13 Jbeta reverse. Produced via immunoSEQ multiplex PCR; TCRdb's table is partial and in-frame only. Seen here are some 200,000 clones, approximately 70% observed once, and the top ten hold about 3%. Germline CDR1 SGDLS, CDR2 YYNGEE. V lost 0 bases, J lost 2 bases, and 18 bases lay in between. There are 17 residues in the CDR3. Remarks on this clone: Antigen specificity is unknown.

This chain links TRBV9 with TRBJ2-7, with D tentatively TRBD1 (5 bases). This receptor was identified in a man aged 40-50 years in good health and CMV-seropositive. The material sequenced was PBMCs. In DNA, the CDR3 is TGTGCCAGCAGCGTAGGGTCGACAGAAACTATACCCTACGAGCAGTACTTC. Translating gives CASSVGSTETIPYEQYF. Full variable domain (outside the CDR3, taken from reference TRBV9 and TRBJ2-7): DSGVTQTPKHLITATGQRVTLRCSPRSGDLSVYWYQQSLDQGLQFLIQYYNGEERAKGNILERFSAQQFPDLHSELNLSSLELGDSALYFCASSVGSTETIPYEQYFGPGTRLTVT.